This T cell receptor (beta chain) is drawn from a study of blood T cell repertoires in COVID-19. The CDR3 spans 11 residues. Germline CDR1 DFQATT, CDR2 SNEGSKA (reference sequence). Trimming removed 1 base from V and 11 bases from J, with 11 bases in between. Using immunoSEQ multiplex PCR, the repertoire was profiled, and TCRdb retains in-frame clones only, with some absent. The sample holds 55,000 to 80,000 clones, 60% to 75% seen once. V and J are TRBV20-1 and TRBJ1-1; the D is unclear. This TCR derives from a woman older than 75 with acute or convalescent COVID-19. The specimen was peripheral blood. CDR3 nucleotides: TGCAGTGCTAGAGTCGGGATGGAGGCTTTCTTT. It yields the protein CSARVGMEAFF.